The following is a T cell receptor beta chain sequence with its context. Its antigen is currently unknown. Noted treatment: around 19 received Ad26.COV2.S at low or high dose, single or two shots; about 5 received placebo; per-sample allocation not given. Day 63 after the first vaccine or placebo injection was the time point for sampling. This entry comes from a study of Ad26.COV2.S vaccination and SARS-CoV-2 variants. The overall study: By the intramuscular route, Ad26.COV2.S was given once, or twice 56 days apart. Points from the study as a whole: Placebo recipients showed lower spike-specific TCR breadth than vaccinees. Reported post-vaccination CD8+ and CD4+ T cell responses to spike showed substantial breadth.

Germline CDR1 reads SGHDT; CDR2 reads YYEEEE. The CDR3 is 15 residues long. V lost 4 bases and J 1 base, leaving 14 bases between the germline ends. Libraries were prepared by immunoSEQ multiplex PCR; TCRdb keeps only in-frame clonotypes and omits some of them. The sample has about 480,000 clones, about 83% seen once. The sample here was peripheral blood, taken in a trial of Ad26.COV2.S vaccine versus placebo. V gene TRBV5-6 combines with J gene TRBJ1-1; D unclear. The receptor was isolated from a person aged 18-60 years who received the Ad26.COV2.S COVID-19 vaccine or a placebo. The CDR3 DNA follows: TGTGCCAGCAGCCTCGGGAGGGAATCGAACACTGAAGCTTTCTTT. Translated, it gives CASSLGRESNTEAFF.